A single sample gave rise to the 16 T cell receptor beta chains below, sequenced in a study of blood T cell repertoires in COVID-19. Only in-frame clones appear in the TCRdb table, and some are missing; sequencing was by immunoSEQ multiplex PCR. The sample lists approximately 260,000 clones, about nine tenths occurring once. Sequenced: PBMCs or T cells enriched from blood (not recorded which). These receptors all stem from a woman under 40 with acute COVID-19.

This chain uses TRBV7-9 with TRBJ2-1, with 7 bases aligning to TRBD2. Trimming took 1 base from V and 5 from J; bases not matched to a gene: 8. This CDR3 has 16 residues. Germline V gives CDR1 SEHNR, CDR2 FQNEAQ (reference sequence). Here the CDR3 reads CASSLDRLAVHNEQFF. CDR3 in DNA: TGTGCCAGCAGCTTAGATCGGCTAGCGGTCCACAATGAGCAGTTCTTC.

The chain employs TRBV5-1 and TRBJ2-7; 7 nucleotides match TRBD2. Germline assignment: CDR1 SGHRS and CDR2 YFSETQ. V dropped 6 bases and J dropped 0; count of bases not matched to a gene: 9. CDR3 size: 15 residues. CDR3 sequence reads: CASTPQAGVSYEQYF. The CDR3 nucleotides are TGCGCCAGCACCCCCCAGGCGGGAGTCTCCTACGAGCAGTACTTC.

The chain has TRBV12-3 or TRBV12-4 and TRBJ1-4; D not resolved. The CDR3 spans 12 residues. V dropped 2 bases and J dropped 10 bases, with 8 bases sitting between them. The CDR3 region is CASSLSAGKLFF. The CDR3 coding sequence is TGTGCCAGCAGTTTATCCGCAGGAAAACTGTTTTTT.

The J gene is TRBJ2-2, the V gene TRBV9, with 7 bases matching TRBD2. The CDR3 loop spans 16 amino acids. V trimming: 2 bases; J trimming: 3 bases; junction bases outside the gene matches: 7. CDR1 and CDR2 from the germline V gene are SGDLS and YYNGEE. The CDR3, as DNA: TGTGCCAGCAGCGTCCGGACTAGAGGTGACACCGGGGAGCTGTTTTTT. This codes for CASSVRTRGDTGELFF.

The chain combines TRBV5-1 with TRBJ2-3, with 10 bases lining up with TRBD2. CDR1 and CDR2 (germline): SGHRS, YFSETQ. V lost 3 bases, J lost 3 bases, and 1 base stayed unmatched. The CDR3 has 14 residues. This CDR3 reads CASSSAGGTDTQYF. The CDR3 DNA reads TGCGCCAGCAGCTCAGCGGGAGGGACAGATACGCAGTATTTT.

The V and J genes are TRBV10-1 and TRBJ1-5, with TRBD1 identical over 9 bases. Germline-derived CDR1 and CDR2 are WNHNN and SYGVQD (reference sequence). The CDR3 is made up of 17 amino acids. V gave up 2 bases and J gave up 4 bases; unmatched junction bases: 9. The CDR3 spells CASSEVWDREFNQPQHF. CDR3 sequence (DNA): TGCGCCAGCAGTGAGGTGTGGGACAGGGAGTTTAATCAGCCCCAGCATTTT.

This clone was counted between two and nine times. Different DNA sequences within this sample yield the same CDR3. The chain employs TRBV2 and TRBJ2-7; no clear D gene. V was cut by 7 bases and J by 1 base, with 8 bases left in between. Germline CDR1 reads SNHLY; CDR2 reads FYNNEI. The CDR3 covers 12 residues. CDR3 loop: CASTGSSYEQYF. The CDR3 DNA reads TGTGCCAGCACGGGTTCGTCCTACGAGCAGTACTTC. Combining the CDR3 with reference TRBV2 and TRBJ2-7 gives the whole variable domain EPEVTQTPSHQVTQMGQEVILRCVPISNHLYFYWYRQILGQKVEFLVSFYNNEISEKSEIFDDQFSVERPDGSNFTLKIRSTKLEDSAMYFCASTGSSYEQYFGPGTRLTVT.

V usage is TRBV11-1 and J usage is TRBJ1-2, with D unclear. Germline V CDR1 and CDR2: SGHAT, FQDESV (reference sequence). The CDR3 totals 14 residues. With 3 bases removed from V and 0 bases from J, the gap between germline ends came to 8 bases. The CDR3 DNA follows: TGTGCCAGCAGCTTGGGGAGGACTAACTATGGCTACACCTTC. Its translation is CASSLGRTNYGYTF.

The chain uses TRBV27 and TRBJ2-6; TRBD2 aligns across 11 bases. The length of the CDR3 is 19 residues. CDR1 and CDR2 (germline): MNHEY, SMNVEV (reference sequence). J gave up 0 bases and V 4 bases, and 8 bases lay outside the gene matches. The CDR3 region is CASSSPLAGGDSGANVLTF. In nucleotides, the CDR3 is TGTGCCAGCAGTTCACCCCTAGCGGGAGGCGACTCTGGGGCCAACGTCCTGACTTTC.

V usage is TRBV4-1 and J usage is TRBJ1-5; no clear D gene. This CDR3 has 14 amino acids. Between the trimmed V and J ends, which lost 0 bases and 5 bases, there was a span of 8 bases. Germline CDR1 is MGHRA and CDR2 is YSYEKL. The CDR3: CASSQEADHQPQHF. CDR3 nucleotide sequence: TGCGCCAGCAGCCAAGAAGCGGATCATCAGCCCCAGCATTTT.

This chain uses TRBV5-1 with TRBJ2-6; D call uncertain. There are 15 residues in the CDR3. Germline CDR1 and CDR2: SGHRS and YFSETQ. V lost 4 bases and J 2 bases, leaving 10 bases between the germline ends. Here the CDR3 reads CASSPPRAGANVLTF. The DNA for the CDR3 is TGCGCCAGCAGCCCCCCTCGGGCTGGGGCCAACGTCCTGACTTTC.

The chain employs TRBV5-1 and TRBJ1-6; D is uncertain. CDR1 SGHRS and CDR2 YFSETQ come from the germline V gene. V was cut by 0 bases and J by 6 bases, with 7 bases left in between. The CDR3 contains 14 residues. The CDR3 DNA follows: TGCGCCAGCAGCTTGGGAAGTAGTAATTCACCCCTCCACTTT. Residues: CASSLGSSNSPLHF.

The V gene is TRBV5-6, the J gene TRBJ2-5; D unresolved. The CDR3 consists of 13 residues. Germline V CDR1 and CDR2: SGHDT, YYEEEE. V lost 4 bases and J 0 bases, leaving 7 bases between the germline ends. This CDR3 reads CASSPQYQETQYF. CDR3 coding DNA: TGTGCCAGCAGCCCCCAGTACCAAGAGACCCAGTACTTC.

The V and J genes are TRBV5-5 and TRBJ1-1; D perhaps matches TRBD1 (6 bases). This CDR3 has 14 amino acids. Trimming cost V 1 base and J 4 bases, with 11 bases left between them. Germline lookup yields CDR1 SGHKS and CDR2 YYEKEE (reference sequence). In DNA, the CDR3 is TGTGCCAGCAGCTTGAGGCAGGGGAGCACTGAAGCTTTCTTT. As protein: CASSLRQGSTEAFF.

The CDR3 DNA sequence: TGTGCCACCAGTGATCCAAAGACCCGGGACAGGGATGACAATGAGCAGTTCTTC. Amino acid sequence: CATSDPKTRDRDDNEQFF. The chain employs TRBV24-1 and TRBJ2-1, with 9 bases lining up with TRBD1. CDR1 KGHDR and CDR2 SFDVKD come from the germline V gene. V was pared by 3 bases and J by 5 bases, with 13 bases of the junction left unmatched. This CDR3 contains 18 residues.

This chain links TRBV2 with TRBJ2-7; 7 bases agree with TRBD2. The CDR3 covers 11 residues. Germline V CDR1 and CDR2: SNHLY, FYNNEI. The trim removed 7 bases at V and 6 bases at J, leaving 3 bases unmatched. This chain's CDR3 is CASKAGVEQYF. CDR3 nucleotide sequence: TGTGCCAGCAAGGCGGGGGTCGAGCAGTACTTC.